This T cell receptor beta chain was captured by sequencing in a study of identical twins. Trimming took 0 bases from V and 5 from J, leaving 10 bases between them. Germline V gene lookup returns CDR1 LGHDT and CDR2 YNNKEL (reference sequence). The CDR3 length is 14 residues. Details on this clonotype: Its target is not known.

Study-wide findings and caveats: For cord blood, abundant beta clonotypes had fewer insertions, unlike memory repertoires, which showed none. Twin-shared out-of-frame alpha sequences showed excess low generation probability.

TCRdb processed the 5' RACE reads anew with MiXCR; each CDR3 protein has one entry. The sample yields 230,000 or so distinct CDR3 sequences, 6.5% to 9.5% seen once. Another study also made use of these data, one on yellow fever vaccine responses in identical twins.

The receptor comes from a woman in her late teens or twenties in good health. What was sequenced was CD8+ T cells sorted from blood. The rearrangement uses TRBV3-1 and TRBJ1-1; D is ambiguous. For the CDR3, the DNA is TGTGCCAGCAGCCAAGATGGAGGGAGGACTGAAGCTTTCTTT. It translates to CASSQDGGRTEAFF.